A single sample is the source of the 20 T cell receptor beta chains below, sequenced in a study of T-cell reconstitution after alpha-beta-depleted transplantation in children. Molecular barcoding with unique molecular identifiers was used for the TCRbeta library. TCRdb re-analysed the PCR reads in MiXCR, keeping a single row per CDR3 protein. The sample consists of about 980,000 distinct CDR3 sequences, roughly 29% of them appearing once. The material sequenced was PBMCs, mostly from graft donor cells, taken 360 days after TCRalphabeta/CD19-depleted stem cell transplant. These TCRs come from a boy in the first two years of life who had a stem cell transplant for SCID, so the T cells may come from the graft donor.

The J gene is TRBJ1-1, the V gene TRBV12-3 or TRBV12-4; 8 bases match TRBD1. The CDR3 is made up of 16 amino acids. Trimming took 5 bases from V and 3 from J; bases not matched to a gene: 11. The CDR3 nucleotides are TGTGCCAGCAGTCCTGCCGCGACGGACAGGGACACTGAAGCTTTCTTT. Translating it yields CASSPAATDRDTEAFF.

The J gene is TRBJ2-3, the V gene TRBV18, with TRBD2 as a possible D gene (7 bases). The CDR3 extends over 16 amino acids. Germline assignment: CDR1 KGHSH and CDR2 LQKENI. The germline V and J ends were trimmed by 3 bases and 0 bases, with 13 bases remaining between them. CDR3 sequence: CASSPPAGASTDTQYF. Written as DNA, the CDR3 is TGTGCCAGCTCACCGCCGGCGGGGGCGAGCACAGATACGCAGTATTTT.

The chain recombines TRBV12-3 or TRBV12-4 with TRBJ1-1; D gene ambiguous. V dropped 6 bases and J dropped 1 base, with 18 bases sitting between them. CDR3 length: 16 residues. The CDR3 region is CASRSGRNQANTEAFF. The CDR3 bases are TGTGCCAGCAGATCGGGCCGAAACCAAGCGAACACTGAAGCTTTCTTT.

The chain links TRBV4-2 to TRBJ1-5, with D possibly TRBD1 on 6 matching bases. V lost 1 base to trimming and J lost 0 bases, with 7 bases between them. The germline V gene encodes CDR1 LGHNA and CDR2 YNFKEQ. The CDR3 has 15 amino acids. CDR3 sequence: CASSQGDTSNQPQHF. Here the CDR3 DNA reads TGTGCCAGCAGCCAAGGGGACACTAGCAATCAGCCCCAGCATTTT.

This chain uses TRBV11-2 with TRBJ2-7; TRBD2 is a possible D gene (5 bases). Between the trimmed V and J ends, which lost 5 bases and 6 bases, there was a span of 20 bases. The V gene's germline CDR1 is SGHAT and CDR2 FQNNGV. This CDR3 contains 15 residues. In nucleotides, the CDR3 is TGTGCCAGCAGCCCCTTTTTCGGAGGCTTCGGCGAGCAGTACTTC. Translation gives CASSPFFGGFGEQYF.

This clonotype was detected ten times or more. This chain uses TRBV10-3 with TRBJ2-3; TRBD2 aligns across 7 bases. After removal of 2 bases from V and 1 base from J, the junction contained 0 bases not matched to a gene. The CDR3 runs 14 residues. Germline CDR1 ENHRY, CDR2 SYGVKD. The DNA of the CDR3 is TGTGCCATCAGTGAGCGGGAGGGCACAGATACGCAGTATTTT. The encoded protein is CAISEREGTDTQYF.

DNA of the CDR3: TGTGCCAGCAGCTTGCTGTCGACACTCAACACTGAAGCTTTCTTT. Amino acid sequence: CASSLLSTLNTEAFF. This chain joins TRBV5-4 and TRBJ1-1; no firm D call. Trimming shortened V by 1 base and J by 2 bases, and 12 bases separated the two germline ends. The CDR3 is 15 residues long. The V gene's germline CDR1 is SGHNT and CDR2 YYREEE (reference sequence).

The rearrangement uses TRBV20-1 and TRBJ2-1; 8 bases agree with TRBD2. J lost 6 bases, V lost 0 bases, and 4 bases had no gene match. There are 14 residues in the CDR3. Germline CDR1 and CDR2: DFQATT and SNEGSKA (reference sequence). In DNA form, the CDR3 reads TGCAGTGCTAGAGACACCGGGACTAGCAATGAGCAGTTCTTC. Translation: CSARDTGTSNEQFF.

In its sample, this clonotype was seen once. In DNA, the CDR3 is TGTGCCAGCAGTTATTCCCCCCGACTAGAGACAGATACGCAGTATTTT. Residues: CASSYSPRLETDTQYF. V is TRBV6-5 and J is TRBJ2-3, with D maybe TRBD2 (6 bases). The CDR3 is 16 amino acids. Germline CDR1 MNHEY, CDR2 SVGAGI. Trimming pared 3 bases from V and 3 bases from J, leaving 16 bases between.

This rearrangement joins TRBV7-7 to TRBJ2-2; TRBD1 matches at 7 bases. Germline V gene sequence: CDR1 SSHAT, CDR2 FNYEAQ (reference sequence). V was pared by 5 bases and J by 2 bases, with 11 bases of the junction left unmatched. The CDR3 contains 17 residues. For the CDR3, the DNA is TGTGCCAGCAGCGAAGAACAAGGGGGCCCTAACACCGGGGAGCTGTTTTTT. Its protein product is CASSEEQGGPNTGELFF.

This chain connects TRBV28 to TRBJ2-1; 8 bases align to TRBD2. The V gene end was trimmed by 6 bases and the J gene end by 8 bases; junction bases not matched to a gene: 3. The CDR3 length is 12 residues. CDR1 MDHEN and CDR2 SYDVKM come from the germline V gene. The CDR3: CASSILADEQFF. Written as DNA, the CDR3 is TGTGCCAGCAGCATACTAGCGGATGAGCAGTTCTTC.

The rearrangement links TRBV2 to TRBJ2-3; D not certain. Trimming stripped 6 bases from V and 5 bases from J, with 12 bases between. Germline V gene sequence: CDR1 SNHLY, CDR2 FYNNEI. This CDR3 comprises 13 residues. Here the CDR3 DNA reads TGTGCCAGCAGGGGCCTAGGCGAAGATACGCAGTATTTT. It yields the protein CASRGLGEDTQYF.

The chain has TRBV19 and TRBJ2-4, with D tentatively TRBD2 (5 bases). Looked up from germline, CDR1 is LNHDA and CDR2 is SQIVND (reference sequence). Trimming removed 9 bases at V and 0 bases at J, with 9 bases between. The CDR3 is 13 amino acids. CDR3 protein: CASGLIAKNIQYF. Here the CDR3 DNA reads TGTGCCAGCGGACTGATAGCCAAAAACATTCAGTACTTC.

This clonotype was seen more than once but under ten times. J is TRBJ2-5 and V is TRBV5-1; 10 bases match TRBD2. Germline CDR1 and CDR2: SGHRS and YFSETQ. The junction had 6 bases not matched to a gene; V was cut back by 2 bases and J by 2 bases. The CDR3 contains 16 residues. Written as DNA, the CDR3 is TGCGCCAGCAGCTTCGTTCCAGCGGGGGGGCAAGAGACCCAGTACTTC. Protein product: CASSFVPAGGQETQYF.

The chain is built from TRBV9 and TRBJ1-2; D unresolved. Per the germline V gene, CDR1 is SGDLS and CDR2 is YYNGEE. Between the trimmed V and J ends, which lost 3 bases and 4 bases, there was a span of 13 bases. The CDR3 runs to 14 residues. CDR3 bases: TGTGCCAGCAGCGCAACTGGGGAGGGCTATGGCTACACCTTC. Its translation: CASSATGEGYGYTF.

This rearrangement joins TRBV20-1 to TRBJ2-2; 8 nucleotides match TRBD2. This CDR3 comprises 14 residues. The germline V gene has CDR1 DFQATT and CDR2 SNEGSKA (reference sequence). The trim removed 6 bases at V and 5 bases at J, leaving 8 bases unmatched. The CDR3 DNA is TGCAGTGCCCAGACGGGGGGGGCGACCGGGGAGCTGTTTTTT. Protein product: CSAQTGGATGELFF.

This chain joins TRBV7-6 and TRBJ2-1; 7 nucleotides line up with TRBD2. Germline values: CDR1 SGHVS, CDR2 FNYEAQ. The CDR3 totals 16 residues. Trimming at V came to 1 base and at J to 8 bases, leaving 11 bases not matched to a gene. The CDR3 spells CASSLGGGGVLDEQFF. CDR3 in DNA: TGTGCCAGCAGCTTAGGTGGCGGGGGAGTCCTCGATGAGCAGTTCTTC.

A few counts support this clonotype. The chain carries TRBV15 and TRBJ2-3; maybe TRBD1 (5 bases). Trimming took 4 bases from V and 3 from J, leaving 11 bases between them. The CDR3 has 14 residues. Looked up from germline, CDR1 is LNHNV and CDR2 is YYDKDF (reference sequence). The CDR3 sequence is CATSMQGDTDTQYF. The CDR3, as DNA: TGTGCCACCAGCATGCAGGGTGATACAGATACGCAGTATTTT.

This clonotype was observed at least ten times. The rearrangement uses TRBV20-1 and TRBJ2-2, with 7 bases fitting TRBD1. Germline loops: CDR1 DFQATT, CDR2 SNEGSKA (reference sequence). The CDR3 length is 12 residues. V trimming: 5 bases; J trimming: 5 bases; junction bases outside the gene matches: 2. CDR3: CSAEQGTGELFF. In DNA form, the CDR3 reads TGCAGTGCTGAACAGGGGACCGGGGAGCTGTTTTTT.

The chain employs TRBV7-6 and TRBJ1-1; D remains unclear. Trimming cost V 1 base and J 1 base, with 19 bases left between them. The CDR3 runs to 18 residues. Germline CDR1 reads SGHVS; CDR2 reads FNYEAQ. The CDR3 protein is CASSLGASGPVANTEAFF. CDR3 sequence (DNA): TGTGCCAGCAGCTTAGGAGCTTCTGGCCCCGTCGCGAACACTGAAGCTTTCTTT.